This T cell receptor (beta chain) appears in the sequencing data of a study of radiation and T cells in renal cell carcinoma. This clone appeared a few times. Clones were sequenced by immunoSEQ multiplex PCR, and TCRdb holds only the in-frame ones, with some missing. Counted here are about 88,000 clones, less than 90% occurring once; the ten biggest clones make up 7.5% to 8.5%. The sample's time point: baseline pretreatment blood. Regarding treatment: 15 Gy SBRT to primary tumor, nephrectomy 4 weeks later. Blood was sampled at baseline, 2 weeks and 4 weeks after SBRT. Trimming cost V 6 bases and J 4 bases, with 12 bases left between them. The CDR3 length is 13 residues. Germline lookup yields CDR1 MNHEY and CDR2 SVGAGI.

Here the sequenced sample was blood, taken from a patient whose treatment included radiotherapy and nephrectomy. V and J are TRBV6-5 and TRBJ1-1; D might be TRBD1 (5 bases). This TCR derives from a man aged 50-60 years with renal cell carcinoma. The CDR3 sequence: CASRKRGGTEAFF. In nucleotides, the CDR3 is TGTGCCAGCAGAAAACGGGGGGGCACTGAAGCTTTCTTT.